This T cell receptor (beta chain) is from a study of T cell repertoires in cytomegalovirus infection. TCRdb analysed the reads with MiXCR anew, one entry per CDR3 protein. The sample carries some 700,000 distinct CDR3 sequences, approximately 34% recorded once. The V gene lost 5 bases and the J gene lost 3 bases, with 7 bases spanning the gap. CDR1 is MNHEY and CDR2 is SMNVEV in the germline V gene (reference sequence). This CDR3 is 13 amino acids long. Sample: PBMCs. This clonotype was sampled from a human donor in good health (CMV status not recorded). Some clones in this sample may be carry-over from other donors' samples. The J gene is TRBJ2-2, the V gene TRBV27; the D is unclear. Here the CDR3 reads CASSHRYTGELFF. For the CDR3, the DNA is TGTGCCAGCAGTCACAGATACACCGGGGAGCTGTTTTTT.